Below are 4 T cell receptor beta chains sequenced from a single sample in a study of lymphopenia after photon versus proton radiotherapy. Profiled with immunoSEQ multiplex PCR; TCRdb holds only in-frame clones, not every one. The table records approximately 70,000 clones, 87% of them present only once. The sample here was peripheral blood, taken from a patient treated with proton-based radiotherapy. These receptors were taken from a man of 80 years or more with esophageal cancer.

The chain employs TRBV10-3 and TRBJ2-7, with 8 bases fitting TRBD2. This CDR3 has 13 residues. The J segment lost 0 bases and the V segment lost 10 bases, leaving 5 bases of the junction unmatched. The germline gives CDR1 ENHRY, CDR2 SYGVKD. The chain's CDR3 is CATREARSYEQYF. The CDR3 DNA sequence: TGTGCCACGCGGGAGGCTCGCTCCTACGAGCAGTACTTC.

This rearrangement joins TRBV19 to TRBJ1-2, with 11 bases identical to TRBD1. The CDR3 loop spans 15 amino acids. Germline V gene lookup returns CDR1 LNHDA and CDR2 SQIVND (reference sequence). V was pared by 4 bases and J by 6 bases, with 7 bases of the junction left unmatched. The CDR3: CASSTRTGGADGYTF. The CDR3 DNA follows: TGTGCCAGTAGTACTCGGACAGGGGGCGCGGATGGCTACACCTTC.

V gene TRBV7-8 combines with J gene TRBJ2-5; D is unclear. This CDR3 contains 15 residues. Germline loops: CDR1 SGHVS, CDR2 FQNEAQ. Trimming stripped 1 base from V and 2 bases from J, with 11 bases between. CDR3 loop: CASSLVSAVQETQYF. The DNA of the CDR3 is TGTGCCAGCAGCTTAGTATCGGCAGTACAAGAGACCCAGTACTTC. Using reference TRBV7-8 and TRBJ2-5 for the parts outside the CDR3, the full variable domain is GAGVSQSPRYKVAKRGQDVALRCDPISGHVSLFWYQQALGQGPEFLTYFQNEAQLDKSGLPSDRFFAERPEGSVSTLKIQRTQQEDSAVYLCASSLVSAVQETQYFGPGTRLLVL.

This chain connects TRBV19 to TRBJ2-3; maybe TRBD1 (5 bases). The CDR3 loop spans 16 amino acids. Germline CDR1 reads LNHDA; CDR2 reads SQIVND (reference sequence). The ends were cut back, 4 bases at V and 6 bases at J, with 20 bases in the middle. The DNA of the CDR3 is TGTGCCAGTAGTAGAATACTGGGCCCCAGGGTCGATACGCAGTATTTT. Translated, it gives CASSRILGPRVDTQYF.